This T cell receptor (beta chain) emerged from a study of cytomegalovirus exposure and HLA in healthy donors (dated by TCRdb to about 2017). At the level of the whole study: According to a later analysis, one platform produced both the 110 or so validation repertoires and the 666 repertoires of the first cohort. To predict cytomegalovirus infection status, the study combined high-throughput TCR immunosequencing, statistical association of individual TCRs with disease status, and machine learning. The study aimed to test whether signatures of past pathogen exposure could be identified by cataloging public T cell receptors. Besides the first cohort of roughly 640 subjects, a separate validation cohort made up of 90 to 150 different subjects was used.

The donors were included in the validation cohort of approximately 120 subjects, a group kept apart from the roughly 670-subject first cohort. General findings and caveats noted by the study authors: In the study, approximately 160 TCR beta chains were listed as associated with cytomegalovirus. It was suggested by the authors that the approach could potentially be generalized to other disease states and immunological phenotypes. In both the original and validation cohorts, the classifier was reported to diagnose cytomegalovirus status with high specificity and sensitivity. In vitro tests confirmed that a few of the cytomegalovirus-associated TCR beta chains recognize cytomegalovirus antigens. Of the cluster scores, approximately 95% were above 0 in a later analysis, which found that TCRs clustered in the first cohort also tended to co-occur in the 120 validation repertoires. Across donors, most TCR sequences were observed very rarely, whereas some public TCRs were present in many individuals. A later analysis had no HLA typing for the validation cohort, so co-occurrence there was scored across all 120 repertoires.

Ends trimmed: V by 4 bases, J by 6 bases; bases unmatched to a gene: 13. CDR1 SGHRS and CDR2 YFSETQ were looked up in the germline V gene. The CDR3 holds 16 amino acids from the cysteine to the phenylalanine. Of all the DNA, just the CDR3 is kept, 48 bases in frame from base 1. As regards this clone: It has no known antigen specificity. The input lacks base qualities; no much larger clone sits a single base away.

Receptors were amplified or captured by the immunoSEQ multiplex PCR assay. On the study's bioinformatics: A statistical classification framework was built for diagnosing cytomegalovirus status from the catalog of TCR beta chain sequences. TCRdb provides this immuneACCESS table in a form limited to in-frame rearrangements. Some clones are lacking; in checked studies, under half of them reflect an unresolved V gene, and why the rest are absent is not known. V, J and clone size are those of that table, while D and trimming were read from the DNA. This sample has fewer than 200,000 clones in its table, and roughly 86% of those were observed once. 10% of the sample goes to the ten largest clones.

This receptor was obtained from a young woman in good health and CMV-seropositive. Here the chain combines TRBV5-1 and TRBJ1-2; 9 of the junction bases match TRBD1. The sequenced material came from PBMCs. For the CDR3, the sequence is CASSVPGQGLLDGYTF. Here is the DNA: TGCGCCAGCAGCGTACCGGGACAGGGACTCCTGGATGGCTACACCTTC.